This T cell receptor beta chain is from a study of T cell responses to AZD1222 COVID-19 vaccine. Worth noting for this clone: Its specificity is not known.

The repertoire was sequenced with immunoSEQ multiplex PCR; TCRdb's copy has only in-frame clones and lacks some. Among 130,000 to 150,000 clones listed, around 86% were seen once. V dropped 2 bases and J dropped 5; count of bases not matched to a gene: 14. Germline assignment: CDR1 MNHNS and CDR2 SASEGT. The CDR3 runs 19 residues. Findings and caveats of the study: Among the donors, most were white British and more were female, and clonal diversity was possibly underestimated. The study identified only five to seven AZD1222 recipients as seropositive at baseline. Mapped onto spike, vaccine-associated CD4 TCRs spanned it and were dominant at 160-218 and 743-854.

The TCR originated in an adult in good health. The sample consisted of peripheral blood, taken on day 0 of MenACWY control vaccination. J is TRBJ2-1 and V is TRBV6-1, with 11 bases aligning to TRBD2. The CDR3 is CASSETRRLAGGNDNEQFF. The DNA for the CDR3 is TGTGCCAGCAGTGAAACCAGGAGGCTAGCGGGGGGCAACGACAATGAGCAGTTCTTC.